This T cell receptor beta chain was captured in a study of post-analysis software for immune sequencing data. Regarding the study as a whole: Controls showed significantly higher normalized Chao1 diversity than did multiple sclerosis patients. Five or six TRBV segments, TRBV5-6, TRBV5-1 and TRBV20-1 among them, were found more frequent in patients than controls. Strong same-batch co-clustering of samples appeared with F measure clustering.

The CDR3 consists of 14 residues. V was clipped by 8 bases and J by 0 bases, with 13 bases between them. Only a few counts were recorded for this clonotype. Its cognate antigen is unknown. The library was made from cDNA and included unique molecular identifiers. cDNA molecules numbering roughly 500,000 came from roughly 1 to 10 million T cells. In TCRdb, the PCR reads were re-called with MiXCR into one record per CDR3 protein. The data show fewer than 850,000 distinct CDR3 sequences, 25% to 30% seen once. This sequence joins TRBV12-3 or TRBV12-4 and TRBJ1-1, with a possible D match to TRBD1 (6 bases). The material sequenced was blood. The receptor was derived from a girl aged 10-17 years with multiple sclerosis. The CDR3 nucleotides read TGTGCCAGCCGCCGAGACAGGCTGAACACTGAAGCTTTCTTT. Its protein product is CASRRDRLNTEAFF.